This TCR beta chain was retrieved from a study of blood T cell repertoires in COVID-19 (dated by TCRdb to 2018 to 2020). Concerning the study at large: Samples covering the acute and convalescent phases of COVID-19 were provided by collaborators in the United States, Italy and Spain. The material from the prospective study consisted of cDNA or gDNA derived from T cells, B-cell-depleted T cells, or PBMCs. The dataset comprised deeply sampled blood TCRbeta repertoires from subjects exposed to, actively infected with, or recovered from COVID-19. The repertoires were made available in a free public database intended to serve as a resource for research on the immune response to SARS-CoV-2. The samples were drawn from the first 160 participants of the ongoing ImmuneRACE study and from about 1,200 subjects provided by 6 global collaborators. A de-identified subject ID, COVID-19 status, age in years and sex were almost always included in the sample metadata. Where available, HLA class I and class II types were obtained from metadata supplied by the sample provider rather than from assay-based typing. On the study overall, not on this receptor specifically: How much clinical and demographic metadata was included differed by source and by participant, and the metadata was provided uncurated.

As regards this clone: This receptor's antigen is unknown. Base qualities are not provided; no much larger clone lies one nucleotide away.

The immunoSEQ Assay, a bias-controlled multiplex PCR, was used to amplify TCRbeta CDR3 regions from genomic DNA. The original pipeline was this. The number of nucleated cells in each sample was estimated by amplification of reference gene primers within the assay. To quantify the absolute abundance of each unique TCRbeta CDR3 rearrangement, sequence reads were collapsed and filtered. For each sample, productive Simpson clonality was calculated as the square root of Simpson's diversity index over productive rearrangements. TCRdb mirrors the immuneACCESS table, restricted to in-frame sequences. Some clones are absent from its copies; in checked studies, under half trace to an unresolved V gene, and the reason for the others is unknown. Clonal size and the V and J genes are those of that table, whereas D and trimming came from the DNA. This sample lists 60,000 to 75,000 clones; approximately 91% were detected once. The ten largest clones add up to 1.5% to 2% of the sample.

The CDR1 and CDR2 encoded by the germline V gene (reference sequence) are SGHNT and YYREEE. V trim: 4 bases; J trim: 14 bases; unmatched bases: 16. The CDR3 sequence holds 15 residues, the cysteine and phenylalanine included. Solely the CDR3 DNA is kept, with 45 bases framed from the first base. Collaborating institutions collected whole blood in K2EDTA tubes following their own protocols. For TCRbeta analysis, collaborators shipped samples as frozen whole blood, isolated PBMCs, or DNA extracted from either of those sample types. The rearrangement joined TRBV5-4 to TRBJ2-1; TRBD1 lines up with 9 middle nucleotides. Source material: peripheral blood. This TCR was recovered from a human donor in a cohort sampled during active COVID-19. At the DNA level, the sequence is TGTGCCAGCAGCAGCGGGACAGGGAGGGCTAGTCTTAAGTTCTTC. Its amino acids are CASSSGTGRASLKFF. The variable domain in full, with residues beyond the CDR3 obtained from the reference TRBV5-4 and TRBJ2-1 genes, is ETGVTQSPTHLIKTRGQQVTLRCSSQSGHNTVSWYQQALGQGPQFIFQYYREEENGRGNFPPRFSGLQFPNYSSELNVNALELDDSALYLCASSSGTGRASLKFFGPGTRLTVL.